This T cell receptor (beta chain) is drawn from a study of T cells in Graves' hyperthyroidism and ophthalmopathy. Study results and limitations: The model's output predicted ophthalmopathy at a median of about 6.5 months prior to onset.

It was RNA transcripts that yielded the amplified TCR beta CDR3 regions. In the first-round RT-PCR of the TCR CDR3, the HTBI primer set was used. One entry per CDR3 protein results from TCRdb running MiXCR on the multiplex PCR reads. The table includes about 530,000 distinct CDR3 sequences, over 15% detected once. From germline, CDR1 is SGHTA and CDR2 FQGNSA. The CDR3 spans 16 residues. Details on this clonotype: The target antigen is unknown. Its ends do not fully match the called genes, so a read error is possible.

The TCR was taken from a woman aged 18-29 years with Graves' ophthalmopathy. Sequencing was done on a sample of blood. The chain joins TRBV7-2 to TRBJ2-1, with 9 bases identical to TRBD2. CDR3 amino acids: CASSLRRLAEYNEQFF. Written as DNA, the CDR3 is TGCGCCAGCAGCCTAAGGCGACTAGCGGAGTACAATGAGCAGTTCTTC.